This TCR beta chain derives from a study of a mutant IDH1 vaccine in newly diagnosed glioma. Study overall: Patients were pretreated with radiotherapy, temozolomide, or both, mostly both.

Regarding the study as a whole: Among all patients, vaccine-induced immune responses occurred in 80% to 95%.

This CDR3 has 16 residues. The trim removed 3 bases at V and 6 bases at J, leaving 12 bases unmatched. Germline V gene data show CDR1 as SNHLY and CDR2 as FYNNEI. Measured with immunoSEQ multiplex PCR; TCRdb has only the in-frame clones, and not every one. The table shows about 36,000 clones, with roughly 78% occurring only once. About this clone itself: The target antigen is unknown.

The time point here: baseline, week 1 (first vaccination visit). The treatment denotes: pre-vaccination baseline after standard-of-care therapy. This chain links TRBV2 with TRBJ1-1, with 8 bases that match TRBD1. This specimen consisted of PBMCs, obtained from a glioma patient treated with radiotherapy, temozolomide or both. The sequence came from a man aged 35 to 55 with glioma. Some clones in this sample may be carry-over from other donors' samples. The CDR3 reads CASSDPPGQGGAEAFF. The CDR3 region has the DNA TGTGCCAGCAGTGACCCGCCTGGACAGGGAGGGGCTGAAGCTTTCTTT.